The T cell receptor beta chain under discussion was sequenced for a study of T-cell reconstitution after alpha-beta-depleted transplantation in children. Study-level results: Recipient T cells and thymic progenitors that survived were the source of the high TCRbeta diversity seen at day 60 in some patients. The origin of alpha-beta T cells about two months after transplant was reportedly several hundred expanded graft clones. From newly produced T cells came most of the T-cell counts and diversity one year after transplant.

Unique molecular identifiers were incorporated during preparation of the TCRbeta library. MiXCR, applied by TCRdb to the PCR reads, yields one record per CDR3 protein. The repertoire consists of hundreds of thousands of distinct CDR3 sequences, with less than 9.5% occurring once and the leading ten covering about 8.2%. A remark on this clonotype: Its antigen is unidentified.

The length of the CDR3 is 14 residues. Germline CDR1 is SGDLS and CDR2 is YYNGEE. V was trimmed by 2 bases and J by 3 bases, leaving 12 bases between them. This specimen consisted of peripheral blood, obtained 360 days after TCRalphabeta/CD19-depleted stem cell transplant. The chain joins TRBV9 to TRBJ2-7; tentative D call: TRBD1 (6 bases). The receptor was derived from a female patient aged 2-9 years who had a stem cell transplant for Fanconi anemia, so the T cells may come from the graft donor. The CDR3 sequence: CASSVGIQGYEQYF. The CDR3 DNA reads TGTGCCAGCAGCGTCGGGATACAGGGCTACGAGCAGTACTTC.